This T cell receptor (beta chain) was sequenced in a study of technical replicates of blood from several donors (dated by TCRdb to between 2016 and 2019). Library preparation employed the immunoSEQ multiplex PCR assay. This is the immuneACCESS table as TCRdb keeps it, with only in-frame sequences that have V and J called. A part of the clones is gone; compared with another copy, unresolved V genes explain less than half, and the rest is unexplained. Counted in this sample were almost 90,000 clones; 94% of them appeared once. 0.24% of the sample is taken by the ten largest. The CDR1 and CDR2 encoded by the germline V gene are SGHAT and FQNNGV. Germline trimming amounts to 5 bases on V and 4 bases on J, with 10 as the count of junction bases outside the gene matches. Reading from cysteine to phenylalanine, the CDR3 counts 16 amino acids. The read is trimmed to its CDR3 DNA, 48 bases read in frame from base 1.

A note on this clone: Its antigen remains unidentified. Base-call qualities are not available, and no considerably larger clone is one nucleotide away.

This sequence was found in a human donor in good health. Specimen: T cells isolated from PBMCs. The receptor chain draws on TRBV11-2 and TRBJ2-1, with 8 bases matching TRBD1. In nucleotides, the sequence is TGTGCCAGCAGCCCCGTCCGGGACAGGCAGTACAATGAGCAGTTCTTC. Its protein is CASSPVRDRQYNEQFF.